These T cell receptor beta chains were read from a single sample in a study of shared clonotypes between healthy human individuals. Assay used: immunoSEQ multiplex PCR; TCRdb lists only in-frame clones, some missing. The table shows 2 million to 2.5 million clones, with over 85% occurring only once. The material sequenced was naive CD4+ T cells from PBMCs. The receptors stem from a man aged 18 to 30 in good health. Some clones in this sample may be carry-over from other donors' samples. Both conserved end residues are part of each CDR3. The D gene is left open where the match is weak. Size is omitted from some rows. Given values are once, few, many or a class for expanded clones.

V,size,J,D,CDR3,DNA
TRBV28,.,TRBJ2-7,TRBD1,CASSPPGQGTNEQYF,TGTGCCAGCAGTCCGCCGGGACAGGGAACGAACGAGCAGTACTTC
TRBV29-1,.,TRBJ2-1,.,CSVGEGTRYYNEQFF,TGCAGCGTTGGAGAGGGGACACGTTACTACAATGAGCAGTTCTTC
TRBV18,.,TRBJ2-7,TRBD2,CASSLLAGASYEQYF,TGTGCCAGCTCCCTTTTAGCGGGTGCCTCCTACGAGCAGTACTTC
TRBV9,.,TRBJ2-2,.,CASSVAGLTNTGELFF,TGTGCCAGCAGCGTAGCTGGGCTTACGAACACCGGGGAGCTGTTTTTT
TRBV7-9,.,TRBJ1-4,.,CASSLQGLPEKLFF,TGTGCCAGCAGCTTACAAGGGCTCCCTGAAAAACTGTTTTTT
TRBV6-1,.,TRBJ2-1,.,CASRGGYSYNEQFF,TGTGCCAGCAGGGGTGGTTACTCCTACAATGAGCAGTTCTTC
TRBV15,.,TRBJ2-1,TRBD2,CATSRDKGTSGGTTREEQFF,TGTGCCACCAGCAGAGATAAGGGGACTAGCGGGGGTACTACCAGGGAGGAGCAGTTCTTC
TRBV28,.,TRBJ2-3,.,CASSFFRTGSNTQYF,TGTGCCAGCAGTTTCTTCCGGACCGGAAGTAATACGCAGTATTTT
TRBV4-1,once,TRBJ2-1,TRBD2,CASSQQGLVYNEQFF,TGCGCCAGCAGCCAACAGGGACTAGTCTACAATGAGCAGTTCTTC
TRBV19,once,TRBJ2-4,TRBD2,CASSIGGRGAKNIQYF,TGTGCCAGTAGTATCGGCGGGAGGGGAGCCAAAAACATTCAGTACTTC
TRBV29-1,.,TRBJ1-5,.,CSVAPGPYQPQHF,TGCAGCGTTGCCCCCGGCCCCTATCAGCCCCAGCATTTT